This TCR beta chain was sequenced in a study of T cells in Graves' hyperthyroidism and ophthalmopathy. Study-wide findings and caveats: Among thyroid clonotypes expanded above 0.001, most also appeared in blood. A model of 13 V-J pairs discriminated ophthalmopathy from stable hyperthyroidism.

In regard to this clonotype: Its antigen is not known.

CDR3 length: 14 residues. The V gene lost 0 bases and the J gene lost 10 bases, with 10 bases spanning the gap. The germline V gene encodes CDR1 SGHTA and CDR2 FQGNSA. Using RNA transcripts as the source, TCR beta CDR3 regions were amplified. A first-round RT-PCR of the TCR CDR3 used the HTBI primer set. TCRdb ran MiXCR on the multiplex PCR reads and lists one entry per CDR3 protein. This table holds about 410,000 distinct CDR3 sequences, about 14% found once. Sequencing input: blood. This chain connects TRBV7-2 to TRBJ1-6, with a weak D call TRBD1 (6 bases). This clonotype was obtained from a woman aged 25 to 45 with Graves' ophthalmopathy. The CDR3 DNA reads as TGTGCCAGCAGCTTAGCGGGGGGCTTGTCACCCCTCCACTTT. It yields the protein CASSLAGGLSPLHF. Looking up the rest from reference TRBV7-2 and TRBJ1-6 gives the full variable domain: GAGVSQSPSNKVTEKGKDVELRCDPISGHTALYWYRQSLGQGLEFLIYFQGNSAPDKSGLPSDRFSAERTGGSVSTLTIQRTQQEDSAVYLCASSLAGGLSPLHFGNGTRLTVT.